Shown below are 5 T cell receptor beta chains from a single sample sequenced in a study of human T cells and chemical hapten exposure. It was unfractionated whole blood from which total RNA was extracted. During construction of the library, unique molecular identifiers were attached to individual cDNA molecules for quantitative, reproducible TCR counting. A single record per CDR3 protein comes from TCRdb applying MiXCR to the reads. The sample lists 95,000 to 150,000 distinct CDR3 sequences, around 9% seen once, with more than 1.3% in the top ten. Sequencing input: whole blood. The receptors here all came from a human donor in good health. Some clones in this sample may be carry-over from other donors' samples.

The sample holds a few counts of this clonotype. The rearrangement uses TRBV11-2 and TRBJ2-2; the match to TRBD2 covers 7 bases. CDR3 size: 16 residues. The germline CDR1 and CDR2 sequences are SGHAT and FQNNGV. The ends lost 1 base at V and 0 bases at J; junction bases unmatched: 2. The CDR3 DNA reads TGTGCCAGCAGCTTAGGGACTAGTTCGAACACCGGGGAGCTGTTTTTT. Translation: CASSLGTSSNTGELFF.

This clonotype was seen only once. The chain joins TRBV29-1 to TRBJ2-7; D is unclear. CDR1 and CDR2 from the germline V gene are SQVTM and ANQGSEA. V lost 6 bases and J lost 1, with 19 bases in between. The CDR3 extends over 15 amino acids. The CDR3 DNA follows: TGCAGCGTAGCTGTCGGCCACCATTCTTCCTACGAGCAGTACTTC. As protein: CSVAVGHHSSYEQYF.

This clonotype was picked up many times. V gene TRBV19 combines with J gene TRBJ1-5; weak D call: TRBD1 (6 bases). V was clipped by 4 bases and J by 5 bases, with 24 bases between them. This CDR3 region has 18 residues. Germline CDR1 LNHDA, CDR2 SQIVND (reference sequence). The CDR3 coding sequence is TGTGCCAGTAGTACCCAGAGGACAGCTCCCCAGCGCTATCAGCCCCAGCATTTT. This encodes CASSTQRTAPQRYQPQHF.

CDR3 coding DNA: TGTGCCAACTCGGGGGGATCAGCCGACGAGCAGTACTTC. Its translation is CANSGGSADEQYF. This rearrangement joins TRBV2 to TRBJ2-7; TRBD2 agrees at 7 bases. V trimming: 10 bases; J trimming: 5 bases; junction bases outside the gene matches: 11. This CDR3 contains 13 residues. From germline, CDR1 is SNHLY and CDR2 FYNNEI.

J is TRBJ1-1 and V is TRBV18; D not certain. The ends were cut back, 3 bases at V and 1 base at J, with 9 bases in the middle. The CDR3 runs 14 residues. The germline gives CDR1 KGHSH, CDR2 LQKENI. CDR3: CASSPGLQNTEAFF. CDR3 DNA sequence: TGTGCCAGCTCACCCGGGCTGCAGAACACTGAAGCTTTCTTT.